Shown below are 19 T cell receptor beta chains from a single sample sequenced in a study of blood T cell repertoires in COVID-19. The protocol was immunoSEQ multiplex PCR, while the TCRdb copy is restricted to in-frame clones and leaves out a portion. The sample consists of approximately 260,000 clones, 70% to 85% of them appearing once. Sequenced input: peripheral blood. These receptors originate from a woman aged 40 to 50 with active or convalescent COVID-19.

This clone was observed a single time. The chain links TRBV4-2 to TRBJ2-2, with D maybe TRBD1 (6 bases). Trimming cost V 0 bases and J 3 bases, with 14 bases left between them. The germline V gene has CDR1 LGHNA and CDR2 YNFKEQ. The CDR3 covers 17 residues. CDR3: CASSQDVGDTYTGELFF. CDR3 in DNA: TGTGCCAGCAGCCAAGATGTTGGGGACACCTACACCGGGGAGCTGTTTTTT.

The chain employs TRBV6-1 and TRBJ2-7; 10 bases are shared with TRBD1. V shed 0 bases, J shed 3 bases, and the junction held 8 bases outside the gene matches. From germline, CDR1 is MNHNS and CDR2 SASEGT. The CDR3 runs to 17 residues. DNA for the CDR3: TGTGCCAGCAGTGAAGCGGTGGACAGGGGGAGTGGCTACGAGCAGTACGTC. This codes for CASSEAVDRGSGYEQYV.

This clone was detected only a few times. The chain couples TRBV5-6 to TRBJ2-6; D unclear. Germline loops: CDR1 SGHDT, CDR2 YYEEEE. The CDR3 covers 13 residues. With 5 bases removed from V and 3 bases from J, the gap between germline ends came to 6 bases. Here the CDR3 reads CASSLVGANVLTF. For the CDR3, the DNA is TGTGCCAGCAGTCTAGTTGGGGCCAACGTCCTGACTTTC. Variable domain in full (rest from reference TRBV5-6 and TRBJ2-6): DAGVTQSPTHLIKTRGQQVTLRCSPKSGHDTVSWYQQALGQGPQFIFQYYEEEERQRGNFPDRFSGHQFPNYSSELNVNALLLGDSALYLCASSLVGANVLTFGAGSRLTVL.

This clone was recorded only once. The rearrangement uses TRBV2 and TRBJ1-1; no definite D call. The germline CDR1 and CDR2 sequences are SNHLY and FYNNEI. This CDR3 contains 14 residues. V was pared by 4 bases and J by 6 bases, with 15 bases between. The CDR3 reads CASSGRELGPEAFF. The DNA of the CDR3 is TGTGCCAGCAGTGGAAGGGAGTTGGGCCCTGAAGCTTTCTTT.

The chain combines TRBV28 with TRBJ1-4; TRBD1 matches at 8 bases. The CDR3 has 15 residues. V dropped 4 bases and J dropped 8; count of bases not matched to a gene: 9. The V gene's germline CDR1 is MDHEN and CDR2 SYDVKM. CDR3 region: CASSSPPGGREKLFF. DNA of the CDR3: TGTGCCAGCAGTTCCCCCCCAGGGGGCAGGGAAAAACTGTTTTTT.

The chain recombines TRBV28 with TRBJ1-1; 7 bases are shared with TRBD1. The V gene end was trimmed by 7 bases and the J gene end by 5 bases; junction bases not matched to a gene: 13. The germline gives CDR1 MDHEN, CDR2 SYDVKM. This CDR3 has 15 amino acids. In nucleotides, the CDR3 is TGTGCCAGCACCAGGGACAGAGGAACTTGGACTGAAGCTTTCTTT. The encoded protein is CASTRDRGTWTEAFF. The full variable domain, rest sourced from reference TRBV28 and TRBJ1-1, is DVKVTQSSRYLVKRTGEKVFLECVQDMDHENMFWYRQDPGLGLRLIYFSYDVKMKEKGDIPEGYSVSREKKERFSLILESASTNQTSMYLCASTRDRGTWTEAFFGQGTRLTVV.

This clone was observed a few times. V gene TRBV7-9 combines with J gene TRBJ2-1, with D perhaps TRBD1 (6 bases). Germline-derived CDR1 and CDR2 are SEHNR and FQNEAQ (reference sequence). This CDR3 has 15 residues. Trimming took 3 bases from V and 6 from J, leaving 15 bases between them. CDR3 region: CASSFPGAPINEQFF. The CDR3 DNA is TGTGCCAGCAGCTTTCCAGGGGCCCCTATCAATGAGCAGTTCTTC.

The chain links TRBV5-6 to TRBJ1-5, with no clear D. Germline assignment: CDR1 SGHDT and CDR2 YYEEEE. This CDR3 has 13 amino acids. The V gene lost 4 bases and the J gene lost 0 bases, with 5 bases spanning the gap. Written as DNA, the CDR3 is TGTGCCAGCAGCCGTAATAGCAATCAGCCCCAGCATTTT. Protein product: CASSRNSNQPQHF.

The rearrangement joins TRBV19 to TRBJ2-1; D is undetermined. The V end was cut by 5 bases, the J end by 3 bases, with 8 bases between. This CDR3 region has 13 residues. The germline V gene encodes CDR1 LNHDA and CDR2 SQIVND (reference sequence). The CDR3 DNA sequence: TGTGCCAGTAGTCGTCAGGACTACAATGAGCAGTTCTTC. Its translation: CASSRQDYNEQFF. Filled out from reference TRBV19 and TRBJ2-1, the complete variable domain reads DGGITQSPKYLFRKEGQNVTLSCEQNLNHDAMYWYRQDPGQGLRLIYYSQIVNDFQKGDIAEGYSVSREKKESFPLTVTSAQKNPTAFYLCASSRQDYNEQFFGPGTRLTVL.

Only a few counts were recorded for this clone. This rearrangement joins TRBV6-5 to TRBJ1-1, with 9 nucleotides matching TRBD1. The CDR3 is 13 residues long. From germline, CDR1 is MNHEY and CDR2 SVGAGI. After removal of 8 bases from V and 9 bases from J, the junction contained 10 bases not matched to a gene. CDR3 residues: CASETTGGFKAFF. The CDR3 region has the DNA TGTGCCAGCGAGACAACAGGGGGCTTTAAAGCTTTCTTT.

The J gene is TRBJ1-5, the V gene TRBV11-2, with 7 positions matching TRBD1. With 1 base clipped from V and 3 bases from J, the junction kept 3 bases outside the gene matches. The CDR3 runs 15 residues. In germline, CDR1 is SGHAT, CDR2 FQNNGV. This CDR3 reads CASSLGGTVNQPQHF. CDR3 DNA sequence: TGTGCCAGCAGCTTAGGAGGGACAGTCAATCAGCCCCAGCATTTT.

This CDR3 is CASSPGTGNYEQYV. Written as DNA, the CDR3 is TGTGCCAGCAGCCCTGGGACAGGGAACTACGAGCAGTACGTC. The gene calls are TRBV9 and TRBJ2-7; 9 bases match TRBD1. V shed 4 bases, J shed 3 bases, and the junction held 5 bases outside the gene matches. The CDR3 sequence is 14 residues long. CDR1 and CDR2 (germline): SGDLS, YYNGEE.

This clone has just a few counts. V is TRBV30 and J is TRBJ1-1, with a tentative D call TRBD1 (5 bases). Trimming cost V 5 bases and J 6 bases, with 13 bases left between them. The germline CDR1 and CDR2 sequences are GTSNPN and SVGIG (reference sequence). This CDR3 has 12 amino acids. This CDR3 reads CAWGYGGSEAFF. The CDR3 coding sequence is TGTGCCTGGGGTTACGGGGGTTCTGAAGCTTTCTTT.

The chain joins TRBV24-1 to TRBJ2-1; 10 positions match TRBD1. V lost 9 bases to trimming and J lost 6 bases; unmatched junction nucleotides: 4. The CDR3 has 13 residues. From germline, CDR1 is KGHDR and CDR2 SFDVKD. In DNA, the CDR3 is TGTGCCACCGGGACAGGGGAACGCAATGAGCAGTTCTTC. Its translation is CATGTGERNEQFF.

The chain combines TRBV6-1 with TRBJ1-1, with D unresolved. The CDR3 totals 15 residues. The V gene's germline CDR1 is MNHNS and CDR2 SASEGT. Deletions cut 0 bases from V and 4 bases from J, with 12 bases between. CDR3 DNA sequence: TGTGCCAGCAGTGAAGCGCTATTTGGAGGCACTGAAGCTTTCTTT. Its translation is CASSEALFGGTEAFF.

The V call is TRBV7-7, the J call TRBJ1-6; perhaps TRBD1 as D (6 bases). The CDR3 is 20 amino acids. V was clipped by 2 bases and J by 0 bases, with 20 bases between them. Germline V gene lookup returns CDR1 SSHAT and CDR2 FNYEAQ (reference sequence). The CDR3 nucleotides are TGTGCCAGCAGCTTATTTCGCGGACAGCTAAAAAGCTCCTATAATTCACCCCTCCACTTT. Translated: CASSLFRGQLKSSYNSPLHF.

In its sample, this clone was seen a few times. The chain carries TRBV7-9 and TRBJ1-6; D ambiguous. CDR1 is SEHNR, CDR2 FQNEAQ, per germline (reference sequence). Deletions cut 6 bases from V and 7 bases from J, with 10 bases between. There are 13 residues in the CDR3. CDR3 coding DNA: TGTGCCAGCAGGTTGGACTCAAATTCACCCCTCCACTTT. Its translation is CASRLDSNSPLHF. The full variable domain, rest sourced from reference TRBV7-9 and TRBJ1-6, is DTGVSQNPRHKITKRGQNVTFRCDPISEHNRLYWYRQTLGQGPEFLTYFQNEAQLEKSRLLSDRFSAERPKGSFSTLEIQRTEQGDSAMYLCASRLDSNSPLHFGNGTRLTVT.

This chain links TRBV7-3 with TRBJ2-3, with D tentatively TRBD2 (6 bases). The ends were cut back, 7 bases at V and 4 bases at J, with 18 bases in the middle. The CDR3 is 15 residues long. Germline V lookup: CDR1 SGHTA, CDR2 FQGTGA. For the CDR3, the DNA is TGTGCCAGCAACCAAGGGAGGCCTTGCCCAGATACGCAGTATTTT. Amino acid sequence: CASNQGRPCPDTQYF.

This clone has just a few counts. The chain couples TRBV6-5 to TRBJ1-5, with D tentatively TRBD1 (6 bases). Germline CDR1 MNHEY, CDR2 SVGAGI. Deletions cut 3 bases from V and 2 bases from J, with 11 bases between. This CDR3 has 15 residues. CDR3: CASSYIRGGNQPQHF. The CDR3 DNA sequence: TGTGCCAGCAGTTATATCAGGGGTGGCAATCAGCCCCAGCATTTT.